This entry features one T cell receptor (beta chain) sequence. Its antigen is as yet unknown. With the read ending 3 residues before the CDR3 end, the germline J gene is used to fill in that end. All participants had a single incident cervical HPV16 infection, and prevalent HPV16 infections were excluded. The sample comes from a study of T cells in women clearing cervical HPV infection. Study-wide background: Controls' single incident HPV16 infection cleared within 12 months without precancer. The study, taken as a whole, reports: Effector/memory and HPV-specific T cells were not isolated, and association timing is unknown. CIN3+ cases had significantly higher TCR richness than controls; evenness did not differ.

Profiling relied on immunoSEQ multiplex PCR, and the TCRdb table lists in-frame clones only, not all of them. Its clone listing holds roughly 35,000 clones. The CDR3 is 14 residues long. The junction had 1 base not matched to a gene; V was cut back by 2 bases and J by 4 bases. Germline-derived CDR1 and CDR2 are SGHNT and YYREEE (reference sequence). The source is a woman between 18 and 69 years old with a cervical HPV16 infection that either progressed to CIN3+ or cleared (not recorded which). The rearrangement links TRBV5-4 to TRBJ2-3, with 10 nucleotides matching TRBD2. Sequencing input: blood buffy coat. The part of the CDR3 DNA that was read is TGTGCCAGCAGCTTCGGACTAGCGGCAGATACG. Encoded protein: CASSFGLAADT. The whole CDR3 protein reads CASSFGLAADTQYF.